This T cell receptor beta chain was recorded in a study of regulatory T cells in long-lasting Graves disease. Overall study context: Persistent Graves' disease denoted over 5 years of antithyroid drugs plus positive TSH receptor antibodies.

Noted time point: persistent/refractory GD, antithyroid drugs over 5 years with positive TRAb. The TCR library was prepared using RNA isolated from PBMCs. Per American Thyroid Association guidelines, Graves' disease was diagnosed. CDR3 length: 15 residues. In germline, CDR1 is MGHRA, CDR2 YSYEKL. The V gene lost 4 bases and the J gene lost 2 bases, with 14 bases spanning the gap. The authors built TCR beta libraries using iRepertoire HTBI primers and Arm-PCR of CDR3 regions. TCRdb independently ran MiXCR on the multiplex PCR reads; one entry per CDR3 protein. In the table there are 430,000 or so distinct CDR3 sequences, 20% to 25% of which are singletons.

This TCR was sampled from a female donor with Graves disease. The rearrangement uses TRBV4-1 and TRBJ1-2; the D is unclear. Sequencing was performed on peripheral blood mononuclear cells (PBMCs), taken when the disease was refractory, from a patient treated with antithyroid drugs. The CDR3 spells CASSRASIQNYGYTF. In nucleotides, the CDR3 is TGCGCCAGCAGCCGAGCTTCTATACAGAACTATGGCTACACCTTC.